This T cell receptor (beta chain) was sequenced for a study of T cells in Graves' hyperthyroidism and ophthalmopathy. Study details: Any treatment followed the collection of peripheral blood at initial diagnosis.

For ophthalmopathy patients, the Clinical Activity Score was at least 3 and the NOSPECS grade at least 4; duration was under 3 months. Patients were excluded for uncontrolled infection, other autoimmune disease, pregnancy or lactation. This clonotype was detected many times. As yet, its antigen is unknown. TCR beta CDR3 sequences were amplified from RNA transcripts. The TCR CDR3 first-round RT-PCR relied on the HTBI primer set. TCRdb reanalysed the multiplex PCR reads using MiXCR and keeps one entry per CDR3 protein. This table has 250,000 to 300,000 distinct CDR3 sequences, roughly a fifth appearing once. General study results and limits: Ophthalmopathy prediction by the model preceded onset by a median approximately 6.1 months.

This receptor was taken from a man between 50 and 59 years old with Graves' ophthalmopathy. The sample consisted of blood.

Written as DNA, the CDR3 is TGTGCCAGCAGTCCGTTCGGGACTAGCCGTTACGAGCAGTACTTC. Amino acids: CASSPFGTSRYEQYF. The chain has TRBV12-3 or TRBV12-4 and TRBJ2-7, with 9 bases identical to TRBD2. Trimming cost V 5 bases and J 4 bases; bases outside gene matches: 9. CDR3 length equals 15 residues.